This TCR beta chain comes out of a study of shared clonotypes between healthy human individuals. Findings of the study overall: Naive subsets generally had larger estimated richness than memory subsets.

CDR1 is MNHEY, CDR2 SMNVEV, per germline (reference sequence). The length of the CDR3 is 15 residues. Trimming pared 0 bases from V and 4 bases from J, leaving 12 bases between. It was roughly 190 ng DNA, 28,000 or so T cell genomes, that sorted-subset replicate PCRs used. TCRdb keeps only in-frame clones here, not all; method: immunoSEQ multiplex PCR. This table has about 550,000 clones, about 95% appearing once. In regard to this clone: Antigen specificity is unknown.

Cells designated naive CD8 were CD45RO-negative and were positively selected for CCR7, with terminally differentiated effector memory CD45RA+ cells excluded. This sequence joins TRBV27 and TRBJ2-5; possibly TRBD1 for D (6 bases). This TCR came from a woman in her twenties or thirties in good health. Input material: naive CD8+ T cells sorted from blood. The CDR3 is CASSLSTGVAETQYF. For the CDR3, the DNA is TGTGCCAGCAGTTTATCGACAGGAGTTGCAGAGACCCAGTACTTC.